This T cell receptor (beta chain) was identified during a study of CD8 T cells in ankylosing spondylitis. Germline assignment: CDR1 SQVTM and CDR2 ANQGSEA. Trimming stripped 4 bases from V and 7 bases from J, with 11 bases between. The CDR3 spans 12 residues. This clonotype was observed many times. TCRdb re-analysed the 5' RACE reads in MiXCR, keeping a single row per CDR3 protein. The table includes about 88,000 distinct CDR3 sequences, around 25% detected once. This chain uses TRBV29-1 with TRBJ2-1, with D maybe TRBD2 (5 bases). The source is a male donor with ankylosing spondylitis or in good health (not recorded which). The source material was blood, either unsorted or a sorted T cell fraction (not recorded which). The CDR3 loop reads CSVGGQGNEQFF. The CDR3 bases are TGCAGCGTTGGAGGGCAAGGGAATGAGCAGTTCTTC.